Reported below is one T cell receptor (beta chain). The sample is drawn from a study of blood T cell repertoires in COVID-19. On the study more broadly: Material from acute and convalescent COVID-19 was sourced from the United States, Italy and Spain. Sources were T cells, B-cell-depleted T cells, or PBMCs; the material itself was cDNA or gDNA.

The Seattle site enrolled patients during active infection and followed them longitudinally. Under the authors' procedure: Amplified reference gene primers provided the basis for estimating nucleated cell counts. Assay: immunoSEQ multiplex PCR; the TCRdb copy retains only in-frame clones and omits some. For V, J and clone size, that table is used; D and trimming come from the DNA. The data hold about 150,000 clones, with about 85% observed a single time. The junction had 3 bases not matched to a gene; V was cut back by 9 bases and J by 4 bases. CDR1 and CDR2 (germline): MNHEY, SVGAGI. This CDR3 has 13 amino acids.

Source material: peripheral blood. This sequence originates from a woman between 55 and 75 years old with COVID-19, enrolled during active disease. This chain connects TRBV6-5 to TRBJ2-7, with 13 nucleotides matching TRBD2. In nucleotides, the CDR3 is TGTGCCAGTGGACTAGCGGGAGCGTACGAGCAGTACTTC. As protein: CASGLAGAYEQYF.